The rows below give T cell receptor beta chains drawn from one sample of a study of response to subunit inactivated influenza vaccine. TCRdb independently ran MiXCR on the RT-PCR reads; one entry per CDR3 protein. The table includes 590,000 or so distinct CDR3 sequences, around 13% detected once. The sample here was PBMCs from blood, taken 14 days before vaccination. The receptors derive from a man aged 50 to 60 who received an inactivated influenza vaccine. The CDR3 runs from the conserved cysteine through the conserved F or W. The D gene is left open where the match is weak. Size is omitted from some rows. Given values are once, few, many or a class for expanded clones.

TRBV6-1	few	TRBD2	CASRGGLAGGPRAYEQFF
TRBV9	many	.	CASSARQGGGEQFF
TRBV5-1	.	.	CASSTGQYNSPLHF
TRBV24-1	.	.	CATSGSGGNQPQHF
TRBV7-9	.	TRBD1	CASSRGQGLYNEQFF
TRBV12-3/TRBV12-4	few	.	CASSLWGAGNTEAFF
TRBV29-1	once	TRBD1	CSVTLQGWDEQFF
TRBV28	.	TRBD1	CASSSNVDRAEGLFF
TRBV6-5	.	TRBD2	CASSYSSSQRGGSYEQYF
TRBV20-1	.	TRBD1	CSAREYSAGGMDTQYF
TRBV27	.	TRBD2	CASSFGVGLVFEQYF
TRBV18	few	.	CASSSGLNSLQETQYF
TRBV27	few	.	CASRRLWDSNQPQHF
TRBV25-1	.	TRBD2	CASRRSGAGTNQETQYF
TRBV24-1	many	TRBD2	CATSAPGRGNAGELFF
TRBV29-1	.	.	CSVEDSSRSSTF
TRBV7-8	.	.	CASSRYGTSRYEQYF
TRBV5-1	.	TRBD2	CASSQAVSGRTDTQYF
TRBV11-3	few	.	CASSSDRLAGELFF
TRBV6-2/TRBV6-3	.	TRBD2	CASTRSWGGSYEQYF
TRBV4-1	.	.	CASSQAQQGNNSPLHF
TRBV20-1	many	TRBD2	CSAGDSGRIYNEQFF
TRBV7-9	.	.	CASSLGVHTEAFF
TRBV5-1	few	.	CASSLSSGSGNTIYF
TRBV12-3/TRBV12-4	.	.	CASNDSGGRVYEQYF
TRBV28	few	.	CASSLGGWAQDTQYF
TRBV12-3/TRBV12-4	few	TRBD2	CASSRTSGGRDTQYF
TRBV21-1	few	.	CANFQASYEQYF
TRBV27	many	TRBD1	CASSPSRTGVFPNSPLHF
TRBV9	few	.	CASSPRSDSSYEQYF
TRBV19	.	.	CASSMIGETQYF
TRBV6-2/TRBV6-3	.	.	CASSSQGQTYNEQFF
TRBV18	.	.	CASSPLGGIYEQYF
TRBV28	few	.	CASTTQALDTILSEQYF
TRBV27	few	TRBD1	CASRAGTGSSNQPQHF
TRBV22-1	.	.	CPGGLAGGSPYNEQFF
TRBV10-3	few	.	CAISESSGWGDGELFF
TRBV12-3/TRBV12-4	many	.	CASSLANRGANEKLFF
TRBV5-1	few	TRBD1	CASSRGQGGVNSPLHF
TRBV5-5	.	TRBD2	CASRYIAGAYYNEQFF